The clone carrying this TCR beta chain turned up a few times. The antigen is unknown. The germline V gene has CDR1 SGHRS and CDR2 YFSETQ. V lost 6 bases and J lost 5; bases outside the gene matches: 5. There are 12 residues in the CDR3. Profiled with immunoSEQ multiplex PCR; TCRdb holds only in-frame clones, not every one. The table records tens of thousands of clones, around 88% of them present only once. Exclusion applied to patients with autoimmune disease history or systemic immunosuppression. Blood was sampled at baseline, cycle 4 day 1, and cycle 7 day 1. The data belong to a study of OX40 agonist ivuxolimab in advanced cancers. Study as a whole: Those enrolled were around 87% male, with a mean age of around 55 years and ages from about 20 to 85.

Findings and caveats of the study: There were, on average, more expanded clones in CD8+ T cells than in CD4+.

The chain links TRBV5-1 to TRBJ2-7; 7 positions match TRBD1. Sample: CD4+ or CD8+ T cells sorted from blood, taken in a trial of the OX40 agonist ivuxolimab. This TCR came from an adult with an advanced solid tumor such as melanoma, head and neck, liver or kidney cancer. As DNA, the CDR3 is TGCGCCAGCAACAGGGGAGAGAACGAGCAGTACTTC. Its protein product is CASNRGENEQYF.